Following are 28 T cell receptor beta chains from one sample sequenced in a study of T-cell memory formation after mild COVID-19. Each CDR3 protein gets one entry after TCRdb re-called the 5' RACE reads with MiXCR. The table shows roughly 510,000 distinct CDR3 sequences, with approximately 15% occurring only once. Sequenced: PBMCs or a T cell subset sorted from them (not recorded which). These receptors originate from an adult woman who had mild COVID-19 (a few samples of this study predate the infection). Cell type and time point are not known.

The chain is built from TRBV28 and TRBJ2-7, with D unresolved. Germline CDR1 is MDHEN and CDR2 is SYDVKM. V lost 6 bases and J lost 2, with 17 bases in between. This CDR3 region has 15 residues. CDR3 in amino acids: CASSFFQTETYEQYF. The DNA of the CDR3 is TGTGCCAGCAGCTTCTTTCAGACTGAAACCTACGAGCAGTACTTC.

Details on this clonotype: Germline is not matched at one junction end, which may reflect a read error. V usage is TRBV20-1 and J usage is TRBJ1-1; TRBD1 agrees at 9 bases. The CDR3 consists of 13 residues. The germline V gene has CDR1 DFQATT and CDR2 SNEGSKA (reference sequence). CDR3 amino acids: CSASGQGKAEAFF. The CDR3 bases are TGCAGTGCTAGCGGACAGGGGAAGGCTGAGGCTTTCTTT.

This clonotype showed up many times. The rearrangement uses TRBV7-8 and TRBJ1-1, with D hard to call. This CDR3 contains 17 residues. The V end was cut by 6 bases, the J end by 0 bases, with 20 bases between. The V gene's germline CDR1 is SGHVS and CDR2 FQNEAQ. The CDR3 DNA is TGTGCCAGCAGTTCCATTAAGCTCGGACGGATGAACACTGAAGCTTTCTTT. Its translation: CASSSIKLGRMNTEAFF.

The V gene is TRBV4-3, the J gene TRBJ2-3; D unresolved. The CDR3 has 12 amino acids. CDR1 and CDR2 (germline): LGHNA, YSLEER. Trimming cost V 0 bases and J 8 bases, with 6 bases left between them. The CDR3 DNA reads TGCGCCAGCAGCCAAGATATGGCTACGCAGTATTTT. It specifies CASSQDMATQYF.

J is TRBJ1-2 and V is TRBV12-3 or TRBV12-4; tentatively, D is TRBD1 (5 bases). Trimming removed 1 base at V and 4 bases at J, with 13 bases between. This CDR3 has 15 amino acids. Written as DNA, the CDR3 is TGTGCCAGCAGTTTAGAGCACCTCGGGGGCTATGGCTACACCTTC. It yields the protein CASSLEHLGGYGYTF.

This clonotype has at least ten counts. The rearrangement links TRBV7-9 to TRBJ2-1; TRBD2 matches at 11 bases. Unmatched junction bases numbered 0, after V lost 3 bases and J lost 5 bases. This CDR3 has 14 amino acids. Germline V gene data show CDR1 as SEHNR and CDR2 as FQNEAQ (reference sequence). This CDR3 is CASSLTSGNNEQFF. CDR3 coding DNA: TGTGCCAGCAGCTTGACTAGCGGGAACAATGAGCAGTTCTTC.

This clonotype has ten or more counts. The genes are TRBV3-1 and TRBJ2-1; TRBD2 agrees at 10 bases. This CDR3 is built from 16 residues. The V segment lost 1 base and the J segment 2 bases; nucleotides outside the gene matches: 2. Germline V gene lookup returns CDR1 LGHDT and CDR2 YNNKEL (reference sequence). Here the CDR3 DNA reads TGTGCCAGCAGCCAAGGAGCGGGGGGGCCCTACAATGAGCAGTTCTTC. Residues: CASSQGAGGPYNEQFF.

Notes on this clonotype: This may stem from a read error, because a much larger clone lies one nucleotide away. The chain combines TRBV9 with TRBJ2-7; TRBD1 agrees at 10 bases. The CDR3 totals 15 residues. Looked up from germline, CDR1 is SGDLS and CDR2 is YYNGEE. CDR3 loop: CDSSVVAGTGVEQYF. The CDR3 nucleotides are TGTGACAGCAGCGTAGTCGCCGGGACAGGGGTCGAGCAGTACTTC. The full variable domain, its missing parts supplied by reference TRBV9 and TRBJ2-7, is DSGVTQTPKHLITATGQRVTLRCSPRSGDLSVYWYQQSLDQGLQFLIQYYNGEERAKGNILERFSAQQFPDLHSELNLSSLELGDSALYFCDSSVVAGTGVEQYFGPGTRLTVT.

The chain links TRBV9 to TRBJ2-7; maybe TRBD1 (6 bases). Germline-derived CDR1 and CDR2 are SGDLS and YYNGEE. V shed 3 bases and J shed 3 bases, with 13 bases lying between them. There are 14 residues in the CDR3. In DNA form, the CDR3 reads TGTGCCAGCAGCGCCCAGGGGAATGACTACGAGCAGTACTTC. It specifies CASSAQGNDYEQYF.

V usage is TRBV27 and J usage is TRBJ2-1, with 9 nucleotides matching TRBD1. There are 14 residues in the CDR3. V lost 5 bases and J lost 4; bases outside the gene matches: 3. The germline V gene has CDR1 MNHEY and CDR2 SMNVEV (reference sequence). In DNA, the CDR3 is TGTGCCAGCAGTCGACAGGGGGGGTACAATGAGCAGTTCTTC. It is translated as CASSRQGGYNEQFF.

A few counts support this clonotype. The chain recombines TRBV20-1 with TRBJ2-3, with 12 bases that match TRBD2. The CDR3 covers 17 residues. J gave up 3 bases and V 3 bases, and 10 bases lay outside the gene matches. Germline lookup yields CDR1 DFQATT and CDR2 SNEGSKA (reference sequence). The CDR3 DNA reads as TGCAGTGCTAGGGGCCGACTAGCGGGAGCGTGGACAGATACGCAGTATTTT. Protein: CSARGRLAGAWTDTQYF.

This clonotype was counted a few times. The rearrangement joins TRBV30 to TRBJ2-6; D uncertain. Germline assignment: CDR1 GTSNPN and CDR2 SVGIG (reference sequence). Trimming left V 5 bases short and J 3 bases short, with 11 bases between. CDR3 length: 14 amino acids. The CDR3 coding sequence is TGTGCCTGGGGTCGGGTGTTTGGGGCCAACGTCCTGACTTTC. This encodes CAWGRVFGANVLTF.

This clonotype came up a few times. CDR3 bases: TGTGCCAGCAGTTTCTCCTATAATTCACCCCTCCACTTT. Amino acid sequence: CASSFSYNSPLHF. The V gene is TRBV27, the J gene TRBJ1-6; D is uncertain. CDR1 is MNHEY and CDR2 is SMNVEV in the germline V gene (reference sequence). This CDR3 region has 13 residues. Trimming took off 3 bases at V and 0 bases at J, with 0 bases between the two ends.

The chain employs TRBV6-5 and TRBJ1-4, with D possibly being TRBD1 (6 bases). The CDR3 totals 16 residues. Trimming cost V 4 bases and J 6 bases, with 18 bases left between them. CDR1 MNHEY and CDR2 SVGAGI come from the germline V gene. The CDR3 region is CASSSPLRQGHEKLFF. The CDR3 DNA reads TGTGCCAGCAGTTCACCCCTGCGGCAGGGGCATGAAAAACTGTTTTTT.

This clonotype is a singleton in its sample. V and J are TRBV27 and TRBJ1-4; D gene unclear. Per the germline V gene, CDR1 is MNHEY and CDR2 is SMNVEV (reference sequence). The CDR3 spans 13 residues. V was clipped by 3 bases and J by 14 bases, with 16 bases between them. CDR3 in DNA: TGTGCCAGCAGTTTCCTTGACCCTCTGCGGCTGTTTTTT. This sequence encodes CASSFLDPLRLFF.

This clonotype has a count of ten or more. The DNA for the CDR3 is TGTGCCAGCAGCGTAGCGTCTGGGTCCTACGAGCAGTACTTC. Translated, it gives CASSVASGSYEQYF. The chain recombines TRBV9 with TRBJ2-7, with unresolved D. V shed 0 bases and J shed 1 base, with 8 bases lying between them. The CDR3 covers 14 residues. Looked up from germline, CDR1 is SGDLS and CDR2 is YYNGEE.

The CDR3 bases are TGTGCCAGCAGCATAGGCCTCATGGCAGGGGGCTATGGCTACACCTTC. This gives the protein CASSIGLMAGGYGYTF. The J gene is TRBJ1-2, the V gene TRBV9, with TRBD1 identical over 7 bases. There are 16 residues in the CDR3. CDR1 is SGDLS and CDR2 is YYNGEE in the germline V gene. Germline trimming cut 4 bases from V and 4 bases from J; bases unmatched to any gene: 13.

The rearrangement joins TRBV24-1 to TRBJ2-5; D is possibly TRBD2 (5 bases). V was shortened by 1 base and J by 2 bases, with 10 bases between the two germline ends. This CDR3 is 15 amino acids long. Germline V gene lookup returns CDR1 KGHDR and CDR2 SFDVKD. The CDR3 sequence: CATSDFSGRQETQYF. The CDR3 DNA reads TGTGCCACCAGTGATTTTTCGGGAAGACAAGAGACCCAGTACTTC.

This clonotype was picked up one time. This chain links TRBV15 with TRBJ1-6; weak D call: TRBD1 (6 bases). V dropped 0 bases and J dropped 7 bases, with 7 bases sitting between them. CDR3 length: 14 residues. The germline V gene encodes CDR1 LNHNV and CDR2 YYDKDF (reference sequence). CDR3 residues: CATSREQGNSPLHF. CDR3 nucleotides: TGTGCCACCAGCAGAGAACAGGGAAATTCACCCCTCCACTTT.

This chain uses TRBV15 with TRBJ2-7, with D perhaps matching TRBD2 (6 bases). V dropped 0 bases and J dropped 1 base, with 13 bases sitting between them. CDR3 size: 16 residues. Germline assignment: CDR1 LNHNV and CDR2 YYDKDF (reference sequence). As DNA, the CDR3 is TGTGCCACCAGCAGAGATCTAGCGAGTGATTCCTACGAGCAGTACTTC. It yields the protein CATSRDLASDSYEQYF.

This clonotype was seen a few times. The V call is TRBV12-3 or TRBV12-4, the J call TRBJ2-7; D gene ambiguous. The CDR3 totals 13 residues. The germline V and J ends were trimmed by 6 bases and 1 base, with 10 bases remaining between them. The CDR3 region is CASSRPYSYEQYF. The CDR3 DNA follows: TGTGCCAGCAGCCGGCCTTATTCCTACGAGCAGTACTTC.

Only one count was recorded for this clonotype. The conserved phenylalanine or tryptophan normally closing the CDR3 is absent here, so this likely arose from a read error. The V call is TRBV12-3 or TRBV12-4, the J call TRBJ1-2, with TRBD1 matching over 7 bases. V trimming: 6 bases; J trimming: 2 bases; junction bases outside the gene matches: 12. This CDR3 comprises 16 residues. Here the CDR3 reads CASSDPSGTENYGYTL. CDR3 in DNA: TGTGCCAGCAGCGACCCCTCCGGGACAGAGAACTATGGCTACACCTTA.

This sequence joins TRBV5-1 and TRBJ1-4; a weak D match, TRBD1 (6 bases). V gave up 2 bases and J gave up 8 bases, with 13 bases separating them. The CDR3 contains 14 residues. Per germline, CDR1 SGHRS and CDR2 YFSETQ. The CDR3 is CASSFGQPSEKLFF. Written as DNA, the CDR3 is TGCGCCAGCAGCTTTGGACAGCCGAGCGAAAAACTGTTTTTT.

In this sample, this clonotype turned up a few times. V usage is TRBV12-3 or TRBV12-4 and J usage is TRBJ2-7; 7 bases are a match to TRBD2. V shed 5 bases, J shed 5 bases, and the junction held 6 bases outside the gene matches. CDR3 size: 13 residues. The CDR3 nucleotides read TGTGCCAGCAGTCGGACTAGGGGAGACGAGCAGTACTTC. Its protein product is CASSRTRGDEQYF.

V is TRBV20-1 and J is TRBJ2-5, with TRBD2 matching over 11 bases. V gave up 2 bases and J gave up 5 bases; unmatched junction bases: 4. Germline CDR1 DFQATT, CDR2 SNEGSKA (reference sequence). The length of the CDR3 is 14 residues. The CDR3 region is CSARPTSGTETQYF. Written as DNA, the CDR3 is TGCAGTGCTAGACCGACTAGCGGGACCGAGACCCAGTACTTC.

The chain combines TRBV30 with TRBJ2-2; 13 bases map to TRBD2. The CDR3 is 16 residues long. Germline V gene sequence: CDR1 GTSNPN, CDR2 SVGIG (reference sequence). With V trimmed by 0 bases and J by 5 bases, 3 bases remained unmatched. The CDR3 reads CAWSVLAGGRTGELFF. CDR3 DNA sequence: TGTGCCTGGAGTGTACTAGCGGGAGGGAGAACCGGGGAGCTGTTTTTT.

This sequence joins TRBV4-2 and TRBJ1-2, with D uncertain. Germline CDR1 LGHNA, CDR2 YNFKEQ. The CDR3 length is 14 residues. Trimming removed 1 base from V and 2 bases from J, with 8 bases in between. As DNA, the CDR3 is TGTGCCAGCAGCCAAGCCGTCGGGAACTATGGCTACACCTTC. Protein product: CASSQAVGNYGYTF.

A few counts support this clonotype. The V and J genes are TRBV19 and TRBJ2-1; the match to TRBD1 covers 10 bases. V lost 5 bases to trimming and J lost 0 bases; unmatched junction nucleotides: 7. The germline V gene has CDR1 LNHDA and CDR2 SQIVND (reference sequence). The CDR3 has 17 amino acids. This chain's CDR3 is CASSSGTGVISYNEQFF. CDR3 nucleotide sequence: TGTGCCAGTAGTTCCGGGACAGGGGTAATCTCCTACAATGAGCAGTTCTTC.